Listed below are T cell receptor beta chains from one sample, sequenced in a study of long-term antiretroviral therapy in people with HIV. Profiled with immunoSEQ multiplex PCR; TCRdb holds only in-frame clones, not every one. There are about 9,700 clones in the sample; under 85% occur only once, and 20% to 25% lies in the top ten. Sample: unsorted PBMCs, taken 1.8 years before starting antiretroviral therapy. Receptors originate from a man aged 35 to 55 with HIV. Each CDR3 is given with its conserved first and last residue. D genes are given only for firm matches. Rows give clone size only sometimes, using once, few, many, or a class for an expanded clone.

size | J | D | V | DNA | CDR3
. | TRBJ2-4 | TRBD2 | TRBV28 | TGTGCCAGCAGTCCTAAGGGGACTAGCGGGATAAACATTCAGTACTTC | CASSPKGTSGINIQYF
. | TRBJ2-4 | . | TRBV30 | TGTGCCTGGAGGTCAAATCTCCTAGCCAAAAACATTCAGTACTTC | CAWRSNLLAKNIQYF
. | TRBJ2-7 | . | TRBV28 | TGTGCCAGCAGTTTCTCTAACTCCTACGAGCAGTACTTC | CASSFSNSYEQYF
. | TRBJ2-5 | . | TRBV5-5 | TGTGCCAGCAGCTTGGTAGGTCGGGGGGCACAAGAGACCCAGTACTTC | CASSLVGRGAQETQYF
. | TRBJ1-4 | . | TRBV7-9 | TGTGCCAGCAGCTTATTGTCAGGGGATGAAAAACTGTTTTTT | CASSLLSGDEKLFF
. | TRBJ1-4 | . | TRBV2 | TGTGCCAGCAGTGGCCAGGGGTTCGGTAGTGAAAAACTGTTTTTT | CASSGQGFGSEKLFF
. | TRBJ1-5 | . | TRBV2 | TGTGCCAGCAGTGAAGCCAGCCCGTATCAGCCCCAGCATTTT | CASSEASPYQPQHF
. | TRBJ1-6 | . | TRBV6-6 | TGTGCCAGCAATCCCAGGGTAAACAATTCACCCCTCCACTTT | CASNPRVNNSPLHF
few | TRBJ1-1 | . | TRBV5-1 | TGCGCCAGCAGCTTGGATGGGAAGAACACTGAAGCTTTCTTT | CASSLDGKNTEAFF
. | TRBJ2-6 | . | TRBV9 | TGTGCCAGCAGCTTCACGGGGACGACCTCTGGGGCCAACGTCCTGACTTTC | CASSFTGTTSGANVLTF
few | TRBJ1-2 | . | TRBV5-4 | TGTGCCAGCAGCTTGGCGGCAGGCTTCAACTATGGCTACACCTTC | CASSLAAGFNYGYTF
. | TRBJ2-4 | TRBD2 | TRBV10-3 | TGTGCCATCGGACTAGCGGGGGGGCCGACCAAAAACATTCAGTACTTC | CAIGLAGGPTKNIQYF
. | TRBJ2-1 | . | TRBV11-2 | TGTGCCAGCAGCGGAGGGGGGGATGAGCAGTTCTTC | CASSGGGDEQFF
. | TRBJ2-7 | . | TRBV18 | TGTGCCAGCTCACGCGATGCAGGGGCCTACGAGCAGTACTTC | CASSRDAGAYEQYF
. | TRBJ1-2 | . | TRBV12-5 | TGTGCTAGTGGGGTAACAGGAGAGAACTATGGCTACACCTTC | CASGVTGENYGYTF
. | TRBJ2-1 | . | TRBV5-6 | TGTGCCAGCAGCCTTGGGGACGCCTGGACAGTAACCTACAATGAGCAGTTCTTC | CASSLGDAWTVTYNEQFF
. | TRBJ2-4 | . | TRBV5-4 | TGTGCCAGCAGCTTGGAGGGTGGAGCCAAAAACATTCAGTACTTC | CASSLEGGAKNIQYF
. | TRBJ2-7 | . | TRBV10-2 | TGCGCCAGCAGTGAGCTTGACAGGATCTCCTACGAGCAGTACTTC | CASSELDRISYEQYF
once | TRBJ1-1 | . | TRBV5-4 | TGTGCCAGCAGCCCCACGGGCGGGTTGACTGAAGCTTTCTTT | CASSPTGGLTEAFF
. | TRBJ2-7 | TRBD2 | TRBV7-2 | TGTGCCAGCAGCTTCGACGGACTAGGCGAGCAGTACTTC | CASSFDGLGEQYF
few | TRBJ2-3 | TRBD1 | TRBV11-3 | TGTGCCAGCAGCTTTGAGGGACAGTGGGCAGATACGCAGTATTTT | CASSFEGQWADTQYF
. | TRBJ2-5 | TRBD2 | TRBV5-1 | TGCGCCAGCAGCACTTCGGGACTAGCGGTACAAGAGACCCAGTACTTC | CASSTSGLAVQETQYF
. | TRBJ2-1 | . | TRBV29-1 | TGCAGCATCCTGAAGAGGGGGAGGGATGAGCAGTTCTTC | CSILKRGRDEQFF
. | TRBJ1-1 | . | TRBV30 | TGTGCCTGGAGTGCCTTGGGACAAACAAACACTGAAGCTTTCTTT | CAWSALGQTNTEAFF
. | TRBJ2-7 | . | TRBV10-1 | TGCGCCAGCAGTGATCAACCCTCGGGCGAGCAGTACTTC | CASSDQPSGEQYF
. | TRBJ1-5 | . | TRBV7-8 | TGTGCCAGCAGGTATAGGGTATCAGGGTCCGTTGATCAGCCCCAGCATTTT | CASRYRVSGSVDQPQHF
once | TRBJ1-6 | TRBD1 | TRBV18 | TGTGCCAGCTCACCTTATACCAGGGGGTCGGGGTCACCCCTCCACTTT | CASSPYTRGSGSPLHF
few | TRBJ2-7 | . | TRBV5-4 | TGTGCCAGCAGCTTGGAACAGAACTACGAGCAGTACTTC | CASSLEQNYEQYF
. | TRBJ2-2 | . | TRBV4-2 | TGTGCCAGCAGCCAGGCTAGCTATAACACCGGGGAGCTGTTTTTT | CASSQASYNTGELFF
. | TRBJ1-1 | . | TRBV7-7 | TGTGCCAGCAGCTTAGACCTGAACACTGAAGCTTTCTTT | CASSLDLNTEAFF
. | TRBJ2-2 | . | TRBV11-3 | TGTGCCAGCAGCTCCGGGACGGGAAACACCGGGGAGCTGTTTTTT | CASSSGTGNTGELFF
. | TRBJ1-2 | . | TRBV6-1 | TGTGCCAGCAGTGATAGCAGGGGACTAAGAAACTATGGCTACACCTTC | CASSDSRGLRNYGYTF
. | TRBJ1-1 | . | TRBV5-6 | TGTGCCAGCAGCGCCCCCCGGGGGGGTGAAGCTTTCTTT | CASSAPRGGEAFF
. | TRBJ2-2 | . | TRBV18 | TGTGCCAGCTCACCGTCTCAAGCCCAAGCCCCCACCGGGGAGCTGTTTTTT | CASSPSQAQAPTGELFF
few | TRBJ2-7 | . | TRBV18 | TGTGCCAGCTCACCGCCGGCCCTTTCCTACGAGCAGTACTTC | CASSPPALSYEQYF
. | TRBJ1-1 | . | TRBV27 | TGTGCCACCTGGGAACAAAGGGGCACTGAAGCTTTCTTT | CATWEQRGTEAFF
. | TRBJ2-3 | . | TRBV19 | TGTGCCAGTAGTCCCGGGCCCACAGATACGCAGTATTTT | CASSPGPTDTQYF
. | TRBJ2-7 | . | TRBV27 | TGTGCCAGCAGCCTCGGGGGTTTTGCCGAGCAGTACTTC | CASSLGGFAEQYF
. | TRBJ1-2 | TRBD1 | TRBV18 | TGTGCCAGCTCACCCGGGACAGAGGTCTATGGCTACACCTTC | CASSPGTEVYGYTF
. | TRBJ1-6 | TRBD1 | TRBV6-5 | TGTGCCAGCAGGTCGCGACAGGGAAGTTCACCCCTCCACTTT | CASRSRQGSSPLHF
. | TRBJ1-3 | . | TRBV30 | TGTGCCTGGAGGGTTAACGGAAACACCATATATTTT | CAWRVNGNTIYF
once | TRBJ2-7 | . | TRBV4-1 | TGCGCCAGCAGCCAAGATATCGTACTCTACTACGAGCAGTACTTC | CASSQDIVLYYEQYF
. | TRBJ1-3 | . | TRBV30 | TGTGCCTGGAGTGAAGGGGCTGGAAACACCATATATTTT | CAWSEGAGNTIYF
. | TRBJ2-3 | . | TRBV5-1 | TGCGCCAGCAGCACGGACGGACTGACTAGCACAGATACGCAGTATTTT | CASSTDGLTSTDTQYF
. | TRBJ2-2 | . | TRBV6-1 | TGTGCCAGCAGTGAAAATCCAGGGAACACCGGGGAGCTGTTTTTT | CASSENPGNTGELFF
. | TRBJ2-3 | . | TRBV13 | TGTGCCAGCAGCTCCAAGGACAGCCAGCCGCGCACAGATACGCAGTATTTT | CASSSKDSQPRTDTQYF
. | TRBJ1-1 | TRBD1 | TRBV6-1 | TGTGCCAGCAGAAGATCGACAGGGTGGACTGAAGCTTTCTTT | CASRRSTGWTEAFF
. | TRBJ2-7 | TRBD1 | TRBV9 | TGTGCCAGCAGCGCAGGGGGGACAGGGGACGAGCAGTACTTC | CASSAGGTGDEQYF
. | TRBJ1-2 | . | TRBV7-3 | TGTGCCAGCAGCCCCGGGAGGGGGTCGGGCTATGGCTACACCTTC | CASSPGRGSGYGYTF